These 3 T cell receptor beta chains came from one sample sequenced in a study of blood T cells in healthy people across ages. A sample-barcoded 5' primer and a J-beta primer mix were used in a second PCR of about 7 to 12 cycles. Each CDR3 protein is one row after TCRdb ran MiXCR on the 5' RACE reads. Among about 1.4 million distinct CDR3 sequences, 59% were seen once, and the ten largest hold about 6.7%. The sequencing input was blood. These receptors all stem from a man aged 18 to 30 in good health.

This chain uses TRBV29-1 with TRBJ2-4; 8 bases match TRBD2. The CDR3 extends over 14 amino acids. Per the germline V gene, CDR1 is SQVTM and CDR2 is ANQGSEA. The junction had 11 bases not matched to a gene; V was cut back by 6 bases and J by 7 bases. The CDR3 nucleotides are TGCAGCGTCCGCCGAGCGGGAGTACCGAACATTCAGTACTTC. It specifies CSVRRAGVPNIQYF.

J is TRBJ2-5 and V is TRBV5-1; D is unresolved. The CDR3 has 15 amino acids. V lost 5 bases, J lost 0 bases, and 14 bases lay in between. CDR1 is SGHRS and CDR2 is YFSETQ in the germline V gene. CDR3 region: CASRPDIGYQETQYF. CDR3 in DNA: TGCGCCAGCAGGCCAGACATAGGATACCAAGAGACCCAGTACTTC.

This clonotype showed up just a few times. The chain links TRBV29-1 to TRBJ2-5; D is perhaps TRBD1 (6 bases). CDR1 is SQVTM and CDR2 is ANQGSEA in the germline V gene. Between the trimmed V and J ends, which lost 6 bases and 5 bases, there was a span of 19 bases. The CDR3 has 14 residues. CDR3 region: CSVAKQGLVETQYF. In DNA form, the CDR3 reads TGCAGCGTGGCAAAACAGGGTTTGGTTGAGACCCAGTACTTC.